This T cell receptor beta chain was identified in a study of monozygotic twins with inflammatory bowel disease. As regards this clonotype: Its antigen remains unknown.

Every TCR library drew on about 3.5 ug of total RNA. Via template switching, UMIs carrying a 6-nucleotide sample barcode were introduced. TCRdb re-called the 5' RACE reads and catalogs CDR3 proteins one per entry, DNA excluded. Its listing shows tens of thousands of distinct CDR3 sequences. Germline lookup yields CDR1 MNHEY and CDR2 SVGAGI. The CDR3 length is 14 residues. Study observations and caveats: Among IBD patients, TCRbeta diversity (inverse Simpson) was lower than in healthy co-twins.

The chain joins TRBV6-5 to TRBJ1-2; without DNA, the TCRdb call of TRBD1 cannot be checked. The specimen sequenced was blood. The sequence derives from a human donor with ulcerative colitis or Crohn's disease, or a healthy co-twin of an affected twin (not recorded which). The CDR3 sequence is CASSYADRGNGYTF.